This T cell receptor beta chain was recorded in a study of cytomegalovirus exposure and HLA in healthy donors. In the study overall: The use of the same platform for the roughly 130 validation repertoires and the approximately 670 first-cohort repertoires was reported by a later analysis. Notes on the study in general: Reported performance of the classifier showed diagnosis of cytomegalovirus status with high specificity and sensitivity. Cytomegalovirus-associated status was assigned to roughly 160 TCR beta chains.

In the case of this clone: What it recognizes is unknown.

Sequenced by immunoSEQ multiplex PCR; TCRdb stores in-frame clones only, minus some. The table shows 150,000 to 200,000 clones, with 86% occurring only once. The donors formed part of the approximately 110-subject validation cohort, distinct from the roughly 700-subject first cohort. Germline assignment: CDR1 MNHEY and CDR2 SVGAGI. This CDR3 contains 15 residues. Unmatched junction bases numbered 8, after V lost 8 bases and J lost 9 bases. This TCR was recovered from a man aged 25-40 years in good health and CMV-seropositive. Sequenced input: PBMCs. This chain uses TRBV6-5 with TRBJ2-1; 15 bases map to TRBD2. The CDR3 nucleotides read TGTGCCAGCGGACTAGCGGGGGGGCCTGTTAGTGAGCAGTTCTTC. It translates to CASGLAGGPVSEQFF.